Reported below is one TCR beta chain. Some clones are missing from TCRdb's copy, which holds only in-frame ones; the method was immunoSEQ multiplex PCR. The table lists about 280,000 clones, 85% of them singletons. The sample originates from a study of blood T cell repertoires in COVID-19. The sequence came from a woman aged 45-65 years who had recovered from COVID-19. The sequencing sample was made of PBMCs or T cells enriched from blood (not recorded which).

CDR3 coding DNA: TGTGCCAGCAGCGCCACAAGCGGGGGTGTGAATTCACCCCTCCACTTT. It encodes CASSATSGGVNSPLHF. The chain joins TRBV13 to TRBJ1-6; maybe TRBD1 (5 bases). Between the trimmed V and J ends, which lost 5 bases and 7 bases, there was a span of 18 bases. Germline V CDR1 and CDR2: PRHDT, FYEKMQ (reference sequence). The CDR3 runs 16 residues.